This paragraph reports one T cell receptor beta chain. Antigen specificity is unknown. Only in-frame clones appear in the TCRdb table, and some are missing; sequencing was by immunoSEQ multiplex PCR. Seen here are approximately 170,000 clones, 70% to 90% observed once, and the top ten hold around 4.5%. This entry belongs to a study of lymphopenia after photon versus proton radiotherapy. Study conclusions and caveats: Post-nadir diversity loss with photons came from oligoclonal expansion, particularly CD8+ Temra cells.

The ends were cut back, 6 bases at V and 7 bases at J, with 15 bases in the middle. This CDR3 has 14 amino acids. Germline V gene lookup returns CDR1 MDHEN and CDR2 SYDVKM. The source was peripheral blood, collected from a patient treated with photon-based radiotherapy. The receptor comes from a man in his forties or fifties with gastric cancer. This chain links TRBV28 with TRBJ2-2; D ambiguous. For the CDR3, the DNA is TGTGCCAGCAGCCCGCAGGAATTTGGCGGGGAGCTGTTTTTT. It translates to CASSPQEFGGELFF.